Listed below are T cell receptor beta chains from one sample, sequenced in a study of cytomegalovirus exposure and HLA in healthy donors. Only in-frame clones appear in the TCRdb table, and some are missing; sequencing was by immunoSEQ multiplex PCR. The sample yields around 90,000 clones, 64% seen once. The sample taken for sequencing was PBMCs. The source is a human donor in good health. Each CDR3 is given with its conserved first and last residue. D genes are given only for firm matches. Clone size is given for some rows only: seen once, a few or many times, or a class if the clone is expanded.

V	J	size	D	CDR3	DNA
TRBV7-3	TRBJ2-2	-	-	CASSLQGSGTGELFF	TGTGCCAGCAGCCTTCAGGGGAGTGGCACCGGGGAGCTGTTTTTT
TRBV7-6	TRBJ1-4	-	-	CASKADFGNEKLFF	TGTGCCAGCAAAGCCGACTTCGGAAATGAAAAACTGTTTTTT
TRBV7-3	TRBJ2-3	few	-	CASSSQMAGFSTDTQYF	TGTGCCAGCAGCTCCCAAATGGCGGGGTTTAGCACAGATACGCAGTATTTT
TRBV27	TRBJ2-2	-	-	CASSFTSRGAGGTGELFF	TGTGCCAGCAGCTTTACCTCCAGGGGGGCTGGTGGCACCGGGGAGCTGTTTTTT
TRBV5-1	TRBJ1-2	-	TRBD1	CASSFGQGRADGYTF	TGCGCCAGCAGCTTTGGACAGGGGAGGGCAGATGGCTACACCTTC
TRBV10-3	TRBJ2-3	-	TRBD2	CAISAPPGLAGGGDTQYF	TGTGCCATCAGTGCCCCCCCGGGACTAGCGGGGGGGGGAGATACGCAGTATTTT
TRBV10-3	TRBJ2-2	-	TRBD1	CAIRQGGPNTGELFF	TGTGCCATCAGGCAAGGGGGCCCGAACACCGGGGAGCTGTTTTTT
TRBV5-6	TRBJ1-5	-	-	CASSSTGNQPQHF	TGTGCCAGCAGCTCGACAGGCAATCAGCCCCAGCATTTT
TRBV18	TRBJ1-3	-	-	CASSGPRDTIYF	TGTGCCAGCTCAGGCCCCCGGGACACCATATATTTT
TRBV6-5	TRBJ1-6	-	-	CASREYGDSPLHF	TGTGCCAGCAGGGAATACGGGGATTCACCCCTCCACTTT
TRBV7-3	TRBJ2-5	-	TRBD1	CASSPWGQGEETQYF	TGTGCCAGCAGTCCGTGGGGACAGGGTGAAGAGACCCAGTACTTC
TRBV14	TRBJ1-6	-	-	CASSQEAGYNSPLHF	TGTGCCAGCAGCCAAGAGGCGGGATATAATTCACCCCTCCACTTT
TRBV7-2	TRBJ2-7	-	-	CASSLVGRRREQYF	TGTGCCAGCAGCTTAGTTGGCAGGCGTCGGGAGCAGTACTTC
TRBV18	TRBJ2-7	-	-	CASSPGQSGEQYF	TGTGCCAGCTCACCTGGACAGTCCGGCGAGCAGTACTTC
TRBV6-5	TRBJ2-7	-	TRBD1	CASSYRGRQGAYEQYF	TGTGCCAGCAGTTACCGTGGGCGGCAGGGGGCTTACGAGCAGTACTTC
TRBV5-4	TRBJ1-6	few	-	CASSSTGSYNSPLHF	TGTGCCAGCAGCTCCACAGGGTCCTATAATTCACCCCTCCACTTT
TRBV15	TRBJ2-1	-	TRBD2	CATRLAGGLERNEQFF	TGTGCCACCAGGCTAGCGGGGGGGCTCGAGAGGAATGAGCAGTTCTTC
TRBV5-1	TRBJ1-1	few	-	CASSLVSGGDTEAFF	TGCGCCAGCAGCTTGGTTTCGGGGGGAGACACTGAAGCTTTCTTT
TRBV7-2	TRBJ2-5	-	TRBD1	CASSLWPGQGGETQYF	TGTGCCAGCAGCTTATGGCCGGGACAGGGTGGAGAGACCCAGTACTTC
TRBV9	TRBJ1-6	-	TRBD1	CASSSGQKVSPLHF	TGTGCCAGCAGCTCGGGACAGAAGGTCTCACCCCTCCACTTT